The next 11 T cell receptor beta chains were all read from a single sample in a study of T cell repertoires in cytomegalovirus infection. TCRdb re-derived calls from the reads in MiXCR, one entry per CDR3 protein. The repertoire includes fewer than 200,000 distinct CDR3 sequences, roughly 14% of them detected once, and 25% to 30% sits in the top ten. Sequencing used PBMCs. Receptors originate from a human donor in good health (CMV status not recorded). Some clones in this sample may be carry-over from other donors' samples.

This clonotype was picked up a small number of times. The rearrangement links TRBV7-9 to TRBJ1-2, with 7 bases identical to TRBD1. With 4 bases clipped from V and 5 bases from J, the junction kept 13 bases outside the gene matches. The V gene's germline CDR1 is SEHNR and CDR2 FQNEAQ (reference sequence). The CDR3 has 16 residues. The CDR3 sequence: CASSSEKGQVYYGYTF. The CDR3, as DNA: TGTGCCAGCAGCTCCGAAAAAGGACAGGTCTATTATGGCTACACCTTC.

This clonotype was detected ten times or more. The rearrangement uses TRBV7-2 and TRBJ2-5; D gene ambiguous. Trimming removed 5 bases from V and 3 bases from J, with 4 bases in between. Germline V gene data show CDR1 as SGHTA and CDR2 as FQGNSA. The length of the CDR3 is 11 residues. The CDR3 sequence is CASSAKETQYF. CDR3 sequence (DNA): TGTGCCAGCAGCGCCAAAGAGACCCAGTACTTC. Drawing the rest from reference TRBV7-2 and TRBJ2-5, the complete variable domain is GAGVSQSPSNKVTEKGKDVELRCDPISGHTALYWYRQSLGQGLEFLIYFQGNSAPDKSGLPSDRFSAERTGGSVSTLTIQRTQQEDSAVYLCASSAKETQYFGPGTRLLVL.

This clonotype has ten or more counts. The chain is built from TRBV7-2 and TRBJ2-3; 7 nucleotides agree with TRBD1. J was trimmed by 3 bases and V by 0 bases; bases with no gene match: 3. The CDR3 length is 15 residues. CDR1 and CDR2 (germline): SGHTA, FQGNSA. The CDR3 sequence is CASSLAGGKTDTQYF. CDR3 in DNA: TGTGCCAGCAGCTTAGCAGGGGGCAAAACAGATACGCAGTATTTT. Full variable domain (remainder filled in from reference TRBV7-2 and TRBJ2-3): GAGVSQSPSNKVTEKGKDVELRCDPISGHTALYWYRQSLGQGLEFLIYFQGNSAPDKSGLPSDRFSAERTGGSVSTLTIQRTQQEDSAVYLCASSLAGGKTDTQYFGPGTRLTVL.

A few counts support this clonotype. The V gene is TRBV20-1, the J gene TRBJ2-7; a weak D match, TRBD2 (6 bases). Trimming took off 6 bases at V and 0 bases at J, with 12 bases between the two ends. The germline V gene has CDR1 DFQATT and CDR2 SNEGSKA (reference sequence). The CDR3 is 13 amino acids. The CDR3 DNA follows: TGCAGTGCGCGGGACGGTGACTCCTACGAGCAGTACTTC. Protein sequence: CSARDGDSYEQYF.

This clonotype was counted ten times or more. The gene calls are TRBV28 and TRBJ2-7, with 8 nucleotides matching TRBD1. Germline trimming cut 5 bases from V and 1 base from J; bases unmatched to any gene: 7. CDR3 length equals 15 residues. CDR1 MDHEN and CDR2 SYDVKM come from the germline V gene. The chain's CDR3 is CASSLFQGASYEQYF. CDR3 coding DNA: TGTGCCAGCAGTCTCTTTCAGGGGGCATCCTACGAGCAGTACTTC.

The chain uses TRBV19 and TRBJ2-2, with 8 bases matching TRBD1. Germline CDR1 is LNHDA and CDR2 is SQIVND (reference sequence). The V segment lost 6 bases and the J segment 5 bases; nucleotides outside the gene matches: 2. This CDR3 comprises 13 residues. CDR3 sequence (DNA): TGTGCCAGTAGGTGGACAGGGACCGGGGAGCTGTTTTTT. Protein product: CASRWTGTGELFF.

The J gene is TRBJ2-7, the V gene TRBV28; unclear D gene. CDR3 length: 13 amino acids. Between the trimmed V and J ends, which lost 6 bases and 2 bases, there was a span of 11 bases. Germline CDR1 is MDHEN and CDR2 is SYDVKM. Here the CDR3 reads CASRDRTAYEQYF. DNA for the CDR3: TGTGCCAGCAGGGATCGGACCGCCTACGAGCAGTACTTC.

V and J are TRBV25-1 and TRBJ2-7, with 8 nucleotides matching TRBD2. After removal of 4 bases from V and 2 bases from J, the junction contained 7 bases not matched to a gene. The germline V gene encodes CDR1 MGHDK and CDR2 SYGVNS. The CDR3 is 15 amino acids. Written as DNA, the CDR3 is TGTGCCAGCAGTGGCAGCGGGAGAGGGGCCTACGAGCAGTACTTC. The encoded protein is CASSGSGRGAYEQYF.

This clonotype was detected many times. DNA for the CDR3: TGTGCCAGCAGCGGGCGTGGGGGCGGGATCTCCTACAATGAGCAGTTCTTC. This translates into CASSGRGGGISYNEQFF. The J gene is TRBJ2-1, the V gene TRBV7-3; D is tentatively TRBD1 or TRBD2 (6 bases each). The CDR3 has 17 residues. V was cut by 5 bases and J by 0 bases, with 17 bases left in between. Germline loops: CDR1 SGHTA, CDR2 FQGTGA.

There are many counts of this clonotype. The chain recombines TRBV28 with TRBJ2-7, with D perhaps matching TRBD1 (6 bases). With 5 bases removed from V and 2 bases from J, the gap between germline ends came to 19 bases. The CDR3 is 16 amino acids. Germline V gene data show CDR1 as MDHEN and CDR2 as SYDVKM. The CDR3 region has the DNA TGTGCCAGCAGTCGTAGGAGATCCGGGACACCCTACGAGCAGTACTTC. Its translation is CASSRRRSGTPYEQYF.

This chain links TRBV20-1 with TRBJ2-1, with D possibly TRBD2 on 5 matching bases. The CDR3 has 12 amino acids. Germline loops: CDR1 DFQATT, CDR2 SNEGSKA (reference sequence). The V end was cut by 5 bases, the J end by 4 bases, with 9 bases between. CDR3: CSAGERYNEQFF. CDR3 nucleotide sequence: TGCAGTGCTGGGGAGCGGTACAATGAGCAGTTCTTC.